This TCR beta chain was identified in a study of T cells in Graves' hyperthyroidism and ophthalmopathy. This clonotype came up a few times. This could be a read error, since a much larger clone is one nucleotide away. It is likely a read error, because the conserved phenylalanine at the end of the CDR3 is missing. TCR beta CDR3 regions were amplified from RNA transcripts. An initial round of RT-PCR targeting the TCR CDR3 relied on the HTBI primer set. In TCRdb, the multiplex PCR reads were re-called with MiXCR into one record per CDR3 protein. The sample has 530,000 or so distinct CDR3 sequences, 46% seen once. CDR1 and CDR2 (germline): DFQATT, SNEGSKA (reference sequence). This CDR3 is 13 amino acids long. Trimming removed 5 bases at V and 3 bases at J, with 13 bases between.

The rearrangement links TRBV20-1 to TRBJ2-5, with unresolved D. This TCR derives from a woman in her late teens or twenties with Graves' hyperthyroidism. Input material: peripheral blood or thyroid tissue (not recorded which). CDR3 loop: CSASRAEKETQYL. The CDR3 nucleotides are TGCAGTGCTTCCCGGGCGGAGAAAGAGACCCAGTACCTC.